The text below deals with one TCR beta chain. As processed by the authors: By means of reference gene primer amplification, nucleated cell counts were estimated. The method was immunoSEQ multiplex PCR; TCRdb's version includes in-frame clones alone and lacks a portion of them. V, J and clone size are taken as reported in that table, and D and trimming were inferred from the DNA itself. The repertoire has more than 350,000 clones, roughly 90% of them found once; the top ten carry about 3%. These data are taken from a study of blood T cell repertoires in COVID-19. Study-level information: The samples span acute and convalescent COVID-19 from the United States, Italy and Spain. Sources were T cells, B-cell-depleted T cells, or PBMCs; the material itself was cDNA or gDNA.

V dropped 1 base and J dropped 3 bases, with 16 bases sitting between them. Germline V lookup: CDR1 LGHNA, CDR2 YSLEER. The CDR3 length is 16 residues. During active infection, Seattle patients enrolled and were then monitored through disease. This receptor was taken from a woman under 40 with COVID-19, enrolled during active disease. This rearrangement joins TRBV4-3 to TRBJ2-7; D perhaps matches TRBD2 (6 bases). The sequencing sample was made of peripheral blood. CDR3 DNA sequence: TGCGCCAGCAGCCAAGCTGGGTCGGGGGTTCTCTACGAGCAGTACTTC. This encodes CASSQAGSGVLYEQYF.